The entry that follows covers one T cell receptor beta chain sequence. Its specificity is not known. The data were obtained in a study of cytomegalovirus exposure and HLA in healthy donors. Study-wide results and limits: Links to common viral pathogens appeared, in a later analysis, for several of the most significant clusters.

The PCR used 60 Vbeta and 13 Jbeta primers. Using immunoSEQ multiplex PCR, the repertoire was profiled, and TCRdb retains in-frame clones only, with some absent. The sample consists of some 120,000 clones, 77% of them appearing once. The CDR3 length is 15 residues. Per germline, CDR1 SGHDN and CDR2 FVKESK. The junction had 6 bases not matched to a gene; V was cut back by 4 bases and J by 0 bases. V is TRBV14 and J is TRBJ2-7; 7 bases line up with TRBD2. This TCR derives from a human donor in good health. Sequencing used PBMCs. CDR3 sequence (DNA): TGTGCCAGCAGCCCATCAGCGGGGAGCTCCTACGAGCAGTACTTC. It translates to CASSPSAGSSYEQYF. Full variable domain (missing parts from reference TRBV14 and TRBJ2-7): EAGVTQFPSHSVIEKGQTVTLRCDPISGHDNLYWYRRVMGKEIKFLLHFVKESKQDESGMPNNRFLAERTGGTYSTLKVQPAELEDSGVYFCASSPSAGSSYEQYFGPGTRLTVT.